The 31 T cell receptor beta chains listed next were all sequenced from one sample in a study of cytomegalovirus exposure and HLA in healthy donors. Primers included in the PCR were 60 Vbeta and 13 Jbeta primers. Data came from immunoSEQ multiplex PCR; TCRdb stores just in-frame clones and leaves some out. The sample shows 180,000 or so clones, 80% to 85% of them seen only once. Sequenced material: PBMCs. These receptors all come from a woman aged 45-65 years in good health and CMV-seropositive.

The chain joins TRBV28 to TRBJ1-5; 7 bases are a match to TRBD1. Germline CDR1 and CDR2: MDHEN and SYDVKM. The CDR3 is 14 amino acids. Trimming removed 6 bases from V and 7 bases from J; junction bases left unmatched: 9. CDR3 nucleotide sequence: TGTGCCAGCAGGGACGACAGGGAAGCACAGCCCCAGCATTTT. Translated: CASRDDREAQPQHF.

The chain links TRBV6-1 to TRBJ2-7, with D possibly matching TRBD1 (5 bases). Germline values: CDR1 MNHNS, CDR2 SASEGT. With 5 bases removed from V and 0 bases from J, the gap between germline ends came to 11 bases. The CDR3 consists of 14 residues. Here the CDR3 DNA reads TGTGCCAGCAGTCCGAGGACAAGCTCCTACGAGCAGTACTTC. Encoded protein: CASSPRTSSYEQYF.

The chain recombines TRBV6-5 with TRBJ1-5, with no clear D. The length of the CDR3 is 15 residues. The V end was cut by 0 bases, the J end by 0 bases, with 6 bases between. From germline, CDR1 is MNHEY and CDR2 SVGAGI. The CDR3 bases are TGTGCCAGCAGTTACTCGAGGGATAGCAATCAGCCCCAGCATTTT. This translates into CASSYSRDSNQPQHF.

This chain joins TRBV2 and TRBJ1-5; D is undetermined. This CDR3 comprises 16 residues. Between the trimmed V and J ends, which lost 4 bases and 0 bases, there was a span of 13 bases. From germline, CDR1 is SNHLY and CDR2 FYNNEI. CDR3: CASSGGASGSNQPQHF. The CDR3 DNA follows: TGTGCCAGCAGTGGAGGAGCTAGCGGTAGCAATCAGCCCCAGCATTTT.

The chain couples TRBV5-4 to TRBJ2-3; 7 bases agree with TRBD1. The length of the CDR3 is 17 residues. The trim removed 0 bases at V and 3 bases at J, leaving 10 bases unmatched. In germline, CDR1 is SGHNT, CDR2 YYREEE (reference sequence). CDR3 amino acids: CASSLGLEGATTDTQYF. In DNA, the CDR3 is TGTGCCAGCAGCTTGGGATTAGAGGGGGCGACTACAGATACGCAGTATTTT.

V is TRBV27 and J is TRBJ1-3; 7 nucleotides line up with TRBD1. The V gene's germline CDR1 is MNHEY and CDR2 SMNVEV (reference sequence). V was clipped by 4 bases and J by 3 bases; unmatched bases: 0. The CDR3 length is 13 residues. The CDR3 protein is CASSWDSGNTIYF. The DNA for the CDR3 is TGTGCCAGCAGTTGGGACAGTGGAAACACCATATATTTT.

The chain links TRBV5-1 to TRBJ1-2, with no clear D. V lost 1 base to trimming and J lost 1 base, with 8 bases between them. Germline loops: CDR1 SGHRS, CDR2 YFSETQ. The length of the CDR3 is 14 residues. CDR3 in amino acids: CASSLFSLNYGYTF. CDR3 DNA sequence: TGCGCCAGCAGCTTGTTCAGTCTTAACTATGGCTACACCTTC.

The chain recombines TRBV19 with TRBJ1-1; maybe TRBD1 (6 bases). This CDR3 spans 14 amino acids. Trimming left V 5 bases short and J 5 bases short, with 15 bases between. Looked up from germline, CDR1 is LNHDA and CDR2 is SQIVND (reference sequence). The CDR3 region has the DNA TGTGCCAGTAGTGTCCAGGGGCGGGGGACTGAAGCTTTCTTT. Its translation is CASSVQGRGTEAFF. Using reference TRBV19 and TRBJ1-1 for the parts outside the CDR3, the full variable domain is DGGITQSPKYLFRKEGQNVTLSCEQNLNHDAMYWYRQDPGQGLRLIYYSQIVNDFQKGDIAEGYSVSREKKESFPLTVTSAQKNPTAFYLCASSVQGRGTEAFFGQGTRLTVV.

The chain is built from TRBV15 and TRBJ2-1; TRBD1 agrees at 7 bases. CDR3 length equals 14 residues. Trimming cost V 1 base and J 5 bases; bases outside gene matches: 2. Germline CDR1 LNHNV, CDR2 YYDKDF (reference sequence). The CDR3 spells CATSRGDSNNEQFF. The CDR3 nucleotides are TGTGCCACCAGCAGAGGGGACAGCAACAATGAGCAGTTCTTC. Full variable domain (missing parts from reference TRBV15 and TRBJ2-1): DAMVIQNPRYQVTQFGKPVTLSCSQTLNHNVMYWYQQKSSQAPKLLFHYYDKDFNNEADTPDNFQSRRPNTSFCFLDIRSPGLGDTAMYLCATSRGDSNNEQFFGPGTRLTVL.

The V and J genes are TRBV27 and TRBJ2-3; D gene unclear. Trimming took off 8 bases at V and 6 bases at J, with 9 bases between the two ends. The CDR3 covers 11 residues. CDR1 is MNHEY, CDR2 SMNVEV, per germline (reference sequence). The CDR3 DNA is TGTGCCAGCCTGCGATACGATACGCAGTATTTT. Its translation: CASLRYDTQYF.

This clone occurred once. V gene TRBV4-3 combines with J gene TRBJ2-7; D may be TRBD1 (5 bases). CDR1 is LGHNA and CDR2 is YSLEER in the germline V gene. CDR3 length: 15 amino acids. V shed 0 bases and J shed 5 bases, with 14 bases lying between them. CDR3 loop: CASSQEGSGFNEQYF. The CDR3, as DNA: TGCGCCAGCAGCCAAGAAGGGTCAGGGTTCAACGAGCAGTACTTC.

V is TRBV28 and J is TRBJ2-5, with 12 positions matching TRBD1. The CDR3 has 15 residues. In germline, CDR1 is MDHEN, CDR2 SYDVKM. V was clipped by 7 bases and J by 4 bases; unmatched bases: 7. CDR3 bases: TGTGCCAGCAAAATGCCGGGACAGGGGGCAGAGACCCAGTACTTC. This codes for CASKMPGQGAETQYF. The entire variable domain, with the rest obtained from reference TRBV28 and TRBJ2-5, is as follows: DVKVTQSSRYLVKRTGEKVFLECVQDMDHENMFWYRQDPGLGLRLIYFSYDVKMKEKGDIPEGYSVSREKKERFSLILESASTNQTSMYLCASKMPGQGAETQYFGPGTRLLVL.

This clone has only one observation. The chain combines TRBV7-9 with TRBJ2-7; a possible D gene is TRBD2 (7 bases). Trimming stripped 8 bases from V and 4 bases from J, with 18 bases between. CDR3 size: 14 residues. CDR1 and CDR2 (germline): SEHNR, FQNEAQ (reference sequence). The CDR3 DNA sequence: TGTGCCAGCGGGGGGCGGACTAGTGGATACGAGCAGTACTTC. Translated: CASGGRTSGYEQYF.

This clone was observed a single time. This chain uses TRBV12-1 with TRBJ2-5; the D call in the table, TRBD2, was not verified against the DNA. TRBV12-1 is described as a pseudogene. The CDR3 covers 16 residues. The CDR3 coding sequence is TGTGCCAGCAGCTTAGCACCCTCGGTCCCCCAAGAGACCCAGTACTTC. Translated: CASSLAPSVPQETQYF.

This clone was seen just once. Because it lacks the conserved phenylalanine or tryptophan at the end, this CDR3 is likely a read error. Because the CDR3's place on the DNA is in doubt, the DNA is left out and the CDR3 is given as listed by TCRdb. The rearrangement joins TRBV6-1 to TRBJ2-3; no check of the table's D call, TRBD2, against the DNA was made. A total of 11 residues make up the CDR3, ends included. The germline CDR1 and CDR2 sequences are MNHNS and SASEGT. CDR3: CASSEEREVLL.

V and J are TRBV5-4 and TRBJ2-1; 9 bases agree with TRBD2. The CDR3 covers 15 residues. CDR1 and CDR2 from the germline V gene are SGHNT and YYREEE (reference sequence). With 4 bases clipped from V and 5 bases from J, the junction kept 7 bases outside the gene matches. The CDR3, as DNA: TGTGCCAGCAGCAAAGCGGCTAGCGGGAACAATGAGCAGTTCTTC. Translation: CASSKAASGNNEQFF.

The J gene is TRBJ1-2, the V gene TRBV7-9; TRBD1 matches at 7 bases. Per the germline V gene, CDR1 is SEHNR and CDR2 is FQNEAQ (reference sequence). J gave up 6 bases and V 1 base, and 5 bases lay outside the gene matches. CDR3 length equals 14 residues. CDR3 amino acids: CASSLGGGAHGYTF. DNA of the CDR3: TGTGCCAGCAGCTTAGGAGGGGGCGCTCATGGCTACACCTTC.

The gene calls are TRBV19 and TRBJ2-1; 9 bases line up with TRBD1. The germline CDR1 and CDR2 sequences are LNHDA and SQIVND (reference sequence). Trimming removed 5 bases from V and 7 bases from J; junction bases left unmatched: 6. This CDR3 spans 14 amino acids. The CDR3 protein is CASSRDRVINEQFF. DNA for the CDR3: TGTGCCAGTAGTCGGGACAGGGTAATTAATGAGCAGTTCTTC.

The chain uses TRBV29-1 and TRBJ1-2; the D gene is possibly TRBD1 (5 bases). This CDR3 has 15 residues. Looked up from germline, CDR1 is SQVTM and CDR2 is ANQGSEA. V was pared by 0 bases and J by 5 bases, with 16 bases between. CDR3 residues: CSVEDHGGAGYGYTF. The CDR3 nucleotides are TGCAGCGTTGAAGATCATGGAGGGGCAGGGTATGGCTACACCTTC.

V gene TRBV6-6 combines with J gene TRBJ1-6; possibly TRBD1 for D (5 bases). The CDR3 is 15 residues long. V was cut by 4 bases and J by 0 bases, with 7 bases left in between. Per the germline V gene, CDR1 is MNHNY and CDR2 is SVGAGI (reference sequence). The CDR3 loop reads CASSLGGSYNSPLHF. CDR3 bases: TGTGCCAGCAGTTTGGGGGGCTCCTATAATTCACCCCTCCACTTT.

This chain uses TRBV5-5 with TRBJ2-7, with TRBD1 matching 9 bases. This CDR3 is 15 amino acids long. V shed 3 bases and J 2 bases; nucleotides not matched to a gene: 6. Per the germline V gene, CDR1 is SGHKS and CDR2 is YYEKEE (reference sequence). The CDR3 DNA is TGTGCCAGCAGCTATACAGGGGGCTCTACCTACGAGCAGTACTTC. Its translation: CASSYTGGSTYEQYF.

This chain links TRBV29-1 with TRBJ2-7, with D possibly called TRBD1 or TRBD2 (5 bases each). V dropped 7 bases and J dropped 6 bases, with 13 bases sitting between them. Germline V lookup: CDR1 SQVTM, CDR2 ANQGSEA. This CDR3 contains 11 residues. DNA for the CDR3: TGCAGCGCTGAGGGGCTAGGCGAGCAGTACTTC. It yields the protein CSAEGLGEQYF.

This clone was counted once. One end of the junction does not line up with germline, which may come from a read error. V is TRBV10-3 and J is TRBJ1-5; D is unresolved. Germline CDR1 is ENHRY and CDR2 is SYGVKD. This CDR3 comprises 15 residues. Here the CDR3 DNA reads TGTGCCACCAGTGACCCCCTCAGTAGCAATCAGCCCCAGCATTTT. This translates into CATSDPLSSNQPQHF.

Here the CDR3 reads CASSPGEGGGETQYF. CDR3 nucleotide sequence: TGTGCCAGCAGCCCCGGGGAGGGGGGAGGAGAGACCCAGTACTTC. V usage is TRBV7-9 and J usage is TRBJ2-5; TRBD2 is a possible D gene (7 bases). Trimming left V 5 bases short and J 4 bases short, with 17 bases between. This CDR3 comprises 15 residues. Per the germline V gene, CDR1 is SEHNR and CDR2 is FQNEAQ (reference sequence).

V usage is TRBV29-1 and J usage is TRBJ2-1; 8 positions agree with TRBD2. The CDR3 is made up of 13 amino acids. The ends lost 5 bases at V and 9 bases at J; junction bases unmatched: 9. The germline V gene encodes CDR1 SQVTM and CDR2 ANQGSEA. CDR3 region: CSVSGSAGGEQFF. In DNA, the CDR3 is TGCAGCGTTAGCGGGAGCGCGGGGGGTGAGCAGTTCTTC.

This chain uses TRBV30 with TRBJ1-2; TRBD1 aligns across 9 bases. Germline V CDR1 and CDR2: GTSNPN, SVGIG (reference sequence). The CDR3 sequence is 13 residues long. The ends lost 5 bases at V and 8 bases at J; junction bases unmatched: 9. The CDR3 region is CAWRTGGARGYTF. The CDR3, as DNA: TGTGCCTGGCGAACAGGGGGCGCGAGAGGCTACACCTTC.

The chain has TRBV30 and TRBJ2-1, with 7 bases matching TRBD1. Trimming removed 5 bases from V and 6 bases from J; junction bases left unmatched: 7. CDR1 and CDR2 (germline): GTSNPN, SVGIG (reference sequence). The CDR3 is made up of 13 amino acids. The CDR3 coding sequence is TGTGCCTGGGCGACAGGGTCCGGCAATGAGCAGTTCTTC. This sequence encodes CAWATGSGNEQFF.

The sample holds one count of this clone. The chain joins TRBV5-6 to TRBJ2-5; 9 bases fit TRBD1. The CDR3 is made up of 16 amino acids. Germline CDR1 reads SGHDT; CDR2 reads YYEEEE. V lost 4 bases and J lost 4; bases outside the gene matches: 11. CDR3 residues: CASSRVGQGTAETQYF. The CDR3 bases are TGTGCCAGCAGCCGGGTCGGACAGGGGACAGCAGAGACCCAGTACTTC.

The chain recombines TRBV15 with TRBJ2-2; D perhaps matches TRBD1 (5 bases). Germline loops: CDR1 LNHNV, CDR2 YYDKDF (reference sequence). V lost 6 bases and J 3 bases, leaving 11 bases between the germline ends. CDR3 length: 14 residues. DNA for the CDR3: TGTGCCACCAGAGTTGGGGCCGACACCGGGGAGCTGTTTTTT. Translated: CATRVGADTGELFF.

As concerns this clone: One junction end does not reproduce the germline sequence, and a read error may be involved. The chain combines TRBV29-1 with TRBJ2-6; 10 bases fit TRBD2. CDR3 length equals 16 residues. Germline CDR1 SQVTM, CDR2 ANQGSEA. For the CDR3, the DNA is TGCAGCGTTGGACTAGCGGGCCTCTCTGGGGCCAACGGCCTGACTTTC. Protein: CSVGLAGLSGANGLTF.

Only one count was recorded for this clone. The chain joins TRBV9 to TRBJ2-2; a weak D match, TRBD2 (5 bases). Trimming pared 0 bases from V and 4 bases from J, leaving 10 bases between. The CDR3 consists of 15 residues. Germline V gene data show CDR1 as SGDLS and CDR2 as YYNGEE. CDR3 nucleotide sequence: TGTGCCAGCAGCGTAGCGAGTGAGGGCACCGGGGAGCTGTTTTTT. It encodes CASSVASEGTGELFF.